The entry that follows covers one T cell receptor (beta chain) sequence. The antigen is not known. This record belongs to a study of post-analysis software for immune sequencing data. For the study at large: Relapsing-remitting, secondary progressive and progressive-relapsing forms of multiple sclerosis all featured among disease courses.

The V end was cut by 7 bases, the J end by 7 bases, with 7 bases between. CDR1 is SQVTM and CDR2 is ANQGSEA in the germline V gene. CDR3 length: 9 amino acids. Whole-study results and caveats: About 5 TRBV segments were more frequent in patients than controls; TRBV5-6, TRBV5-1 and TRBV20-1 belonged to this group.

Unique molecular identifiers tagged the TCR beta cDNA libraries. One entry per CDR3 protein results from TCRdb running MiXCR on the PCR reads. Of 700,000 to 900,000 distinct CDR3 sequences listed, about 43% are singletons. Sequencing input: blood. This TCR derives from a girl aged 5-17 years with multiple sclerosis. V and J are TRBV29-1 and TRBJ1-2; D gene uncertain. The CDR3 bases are TGCAGCGCAGTACCTGGCTACACCTTC. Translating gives CSAVPGYTF.